This T cell receptor beta chain was captured by sequencing in a study of CD8 T cells in Susac syndrome. Negative isolation yielded the CD8+ and CD4+ T cells, while FACS enriched the TEMRA cells. A quantity of roughly 0.5 to 1 ug RNA underwent reverse transcription using random hexamers. The amplification used immunoSEQ multiplex PCR on TCR beta CDR3; it spanned 54 Vbeta and 13 Jbeta. One entry per CDR3 protein, called by TCRdb with MiXCR from the immunoSEQ multiplex PCR reads. The sample consists of about 150,000 distinct CDR3 sequences, over 85% of them appearing once. This clonotype has only a few counts. Trimming removed 2 bases from V and 6 bases from J, with 11 bases in between. Germline CDR1 reads MNHEY; CDR2 reads SMNVEV (reference sequence). The CDR3 is made up of 14 amino acids.

This sequence joins TRBV27 and TRBJ2-1, with D possibly being TRBD2 (6 bases). The TCR sequence derives from a human donor with multiple sclerosis. The sequenced material came from CD4+ T cells from PBMCs. The CDR3 region is CASSLGGSVNEQFF. The CDR3 DNA follows: TGTGCCAGCAGTTTAGGGGGGAGTGTCAATGAGCAGTTCTTC.